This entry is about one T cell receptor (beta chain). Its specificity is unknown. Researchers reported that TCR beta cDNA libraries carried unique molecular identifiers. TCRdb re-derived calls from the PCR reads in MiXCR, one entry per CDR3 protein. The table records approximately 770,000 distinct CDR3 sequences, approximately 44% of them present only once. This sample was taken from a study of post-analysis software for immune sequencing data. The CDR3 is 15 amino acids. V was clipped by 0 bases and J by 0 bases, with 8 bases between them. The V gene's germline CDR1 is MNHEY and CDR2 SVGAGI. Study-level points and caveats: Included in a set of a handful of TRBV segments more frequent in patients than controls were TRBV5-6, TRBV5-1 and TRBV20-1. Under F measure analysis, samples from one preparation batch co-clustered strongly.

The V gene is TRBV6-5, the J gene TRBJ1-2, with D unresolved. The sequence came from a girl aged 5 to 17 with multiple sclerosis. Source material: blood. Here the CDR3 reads CASSYSYGANYGYTF. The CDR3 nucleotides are TGTGCCAGCAGTTACTCGTACGGGGCTAACTATGGCTACACCTTC.